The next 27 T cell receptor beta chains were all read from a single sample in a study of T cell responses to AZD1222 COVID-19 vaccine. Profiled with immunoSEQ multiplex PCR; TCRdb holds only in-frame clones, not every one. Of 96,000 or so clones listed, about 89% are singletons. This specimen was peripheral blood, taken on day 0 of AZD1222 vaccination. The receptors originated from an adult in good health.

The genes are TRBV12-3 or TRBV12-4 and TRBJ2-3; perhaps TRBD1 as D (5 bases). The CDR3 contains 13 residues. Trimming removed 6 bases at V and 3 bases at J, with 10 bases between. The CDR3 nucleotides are TGTGCCAGCAGGAAATCAGGGACAGATACGCAGTATTTT. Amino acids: CASRKSGTDTQYF.

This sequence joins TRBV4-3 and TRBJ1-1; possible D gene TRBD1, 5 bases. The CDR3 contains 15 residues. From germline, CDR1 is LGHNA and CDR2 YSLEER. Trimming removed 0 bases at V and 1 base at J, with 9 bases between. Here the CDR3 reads CASSQDGAGNTEAFF. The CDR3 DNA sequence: TGCGCCAGCAGCCAAGATGGGGCGGGGAACACTGAAGCTTTCTTT.

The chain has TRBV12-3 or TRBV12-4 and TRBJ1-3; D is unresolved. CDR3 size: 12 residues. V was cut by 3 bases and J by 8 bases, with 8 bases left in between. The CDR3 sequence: CASSFEAHTIYF. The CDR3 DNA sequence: TGTGCCAGCAGTTTTGAAGCGCACACCATATATTTT.

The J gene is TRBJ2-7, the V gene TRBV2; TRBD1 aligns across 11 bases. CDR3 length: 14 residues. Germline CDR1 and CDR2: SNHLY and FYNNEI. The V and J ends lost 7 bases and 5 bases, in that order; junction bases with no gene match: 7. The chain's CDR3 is CASNDRDRGDEQYF. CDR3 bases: TGTGCCAGCAACGACCGGGACAGGGGGGACGAGCAGTACTTC. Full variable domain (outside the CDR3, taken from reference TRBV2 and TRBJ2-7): EPEVTQTPSHQVTQMGQEVILRCVPISNHLYFYWYRQILGQKVEFLVSFYNNEISEKSEIFDDQFSVERPDGSNFTLKIRSTKLEDSAMYFCASNDRDRGDEQYFGPGTRLTVT.

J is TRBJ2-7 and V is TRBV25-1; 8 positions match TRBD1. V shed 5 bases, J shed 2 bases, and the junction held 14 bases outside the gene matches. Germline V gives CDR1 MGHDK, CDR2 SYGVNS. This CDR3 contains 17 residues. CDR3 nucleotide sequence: TGTGCCAGCAGTCCCGGCGGTTGGACAGGGAGTACCTACGAGCAGTACTTC. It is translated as CASSPGGWTGSTYEQYF.

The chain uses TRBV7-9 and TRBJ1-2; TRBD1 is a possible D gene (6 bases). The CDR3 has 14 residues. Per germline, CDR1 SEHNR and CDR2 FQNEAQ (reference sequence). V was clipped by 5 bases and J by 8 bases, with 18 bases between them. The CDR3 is CASSLSRQVSGYTF. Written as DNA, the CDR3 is TGTGCCAGCAGCCTCTCCAGACAGGTATCAGGCTACACCTTC.

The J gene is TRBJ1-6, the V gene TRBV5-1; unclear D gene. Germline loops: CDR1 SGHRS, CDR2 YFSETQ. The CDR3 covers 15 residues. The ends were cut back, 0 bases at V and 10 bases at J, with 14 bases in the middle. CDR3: CASSLGTARWSPLHF. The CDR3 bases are TGCGCCAGCAGCTTGGGAACAGCCCGGTGGTCACCCCTCCACTTT.

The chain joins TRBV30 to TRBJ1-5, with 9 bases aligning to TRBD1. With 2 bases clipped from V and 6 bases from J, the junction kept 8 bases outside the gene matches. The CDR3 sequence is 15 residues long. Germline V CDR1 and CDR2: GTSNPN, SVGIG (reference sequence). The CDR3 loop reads CAWSFPGQGFQPQHF. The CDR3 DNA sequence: TGTGCCTGGAGTTTTCCGGGACAGGGCTTTCAGCCCCAGCATTTT.

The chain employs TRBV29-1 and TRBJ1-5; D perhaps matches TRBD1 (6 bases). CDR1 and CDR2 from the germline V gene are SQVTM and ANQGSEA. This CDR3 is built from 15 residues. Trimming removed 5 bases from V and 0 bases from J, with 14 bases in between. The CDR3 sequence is CSVCKDSNSNQPQHF. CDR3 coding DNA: TGCAGCGTTTGCAAGGACAGTAATAGCAATCAGCCCCAGCATTTT. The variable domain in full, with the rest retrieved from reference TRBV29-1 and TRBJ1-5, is SAVISQKPSRDICQRGTSLTIQCQVDSQVTMMFWYRQQPGQSLTLIATANQGSEATYESGFVIDKFPISRPNLTFSTLTVSNMSPEDSSIYLCSVCKDSNSNQPQHFGDGTRLSIL.

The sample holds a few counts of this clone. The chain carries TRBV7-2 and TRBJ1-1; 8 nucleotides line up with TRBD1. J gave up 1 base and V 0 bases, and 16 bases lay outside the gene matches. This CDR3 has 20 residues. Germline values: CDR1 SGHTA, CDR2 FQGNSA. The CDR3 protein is CASSLAIWGQVPLRNTEAFF. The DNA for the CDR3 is TGTGCCAGCAGCTTAGCTATCTGGGGACAGGTGCCCCTCCGGAACACTGAAGCTTTCTTT. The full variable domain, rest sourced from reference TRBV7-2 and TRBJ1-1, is GAGVSQSPSNKVTEKGKDVELRCDPISGHTALYWYRQSLGQGLEFLIYFQGNSAPDKSGLPSDRFSAERTGGSVSTLTIQRTQQEDSAVYLCASSLAIWGQVPLRNTEAFFGQGTRLTVV.

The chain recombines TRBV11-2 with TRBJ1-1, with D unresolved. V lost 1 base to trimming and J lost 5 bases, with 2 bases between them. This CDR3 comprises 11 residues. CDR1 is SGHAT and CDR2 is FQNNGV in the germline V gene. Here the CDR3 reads CASSLGTEAFF. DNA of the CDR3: TGTGCCAGCAGCTTAGGGACTGAAGCTTTCTTT.

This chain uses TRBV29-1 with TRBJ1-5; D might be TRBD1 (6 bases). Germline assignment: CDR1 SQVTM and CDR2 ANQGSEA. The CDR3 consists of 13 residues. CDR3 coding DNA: TGCAGTGTCTCATGGGGGGCCCGCCAGCCCCAGCATTTT. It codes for CSVSWGARQPQHF.

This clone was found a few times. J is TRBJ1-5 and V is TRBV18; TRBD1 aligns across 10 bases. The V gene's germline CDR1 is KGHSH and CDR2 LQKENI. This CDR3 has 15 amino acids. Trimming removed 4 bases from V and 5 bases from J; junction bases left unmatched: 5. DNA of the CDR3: TGTGCCAGCTCACTTTCCGGGACAGGGGATCAGCCCCAGCATTTT. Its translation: CASSLSGTGDQPQHF. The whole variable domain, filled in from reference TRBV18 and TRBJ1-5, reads NAGVMQNPRHLVRRRGQEARLRCSPMKGHSHVYWYRQLPEEGLKFMVYLQKENIIDESGMPKERFSAEFPKEGPSILRIQQVVRGDSAAYFCASSLSGTGDQPQHFGDGTRLSIL.

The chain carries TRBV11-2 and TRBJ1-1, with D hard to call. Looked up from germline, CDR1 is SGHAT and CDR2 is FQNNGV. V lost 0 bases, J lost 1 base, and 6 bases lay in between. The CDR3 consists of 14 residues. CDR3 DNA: TGTGCCAGCAGCTTAGATCTGTCGAACACTGAAGCTTTCTTT. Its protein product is CASSLDLSNTEAFF. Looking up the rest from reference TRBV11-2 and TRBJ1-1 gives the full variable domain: EAGVAQSPRYKIIEKRQSVAFWCNPISGHATLYWYQQILGQGPKLLIQFQNNGVVDDSQLPKDRFSAERLKGVDSTLKIQPAKLEDSAVYLCASSLDLSNTEAFFGQGTRLTVV.

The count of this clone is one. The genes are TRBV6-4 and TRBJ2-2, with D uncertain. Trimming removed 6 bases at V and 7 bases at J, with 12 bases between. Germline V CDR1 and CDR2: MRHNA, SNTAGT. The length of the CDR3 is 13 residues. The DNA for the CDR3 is TGTGCCAGCAGCCGCGACTCCCACGGGGAGCTGTTTTTT. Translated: CASSRDSHGELFF.

The CDR3, as DNA: TGTGCCAGCAGTTTCCTGGGACAGGGTGGCTCCTACGAGCAGTACTTC. Protein product: CASSFLGQGGSYEQYF. The chain couples TRBV27 to TRBJ2-7, with 9 bases identical to TRBD1. The CDR3 extends over 16 amino acids. From germline, CDR1 is MNHEY and CDR2 SMNVEV (reference sequence). Trimming took 3 bases from V and 0 from J; bases not matched to a gene: 6.

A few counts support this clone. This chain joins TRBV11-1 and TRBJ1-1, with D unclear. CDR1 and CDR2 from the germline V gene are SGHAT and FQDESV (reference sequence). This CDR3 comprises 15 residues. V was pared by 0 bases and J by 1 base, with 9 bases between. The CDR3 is CASSLAGRRNTEAFF. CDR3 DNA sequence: TGTGCCAGCAGCTTAGCGGGTAGAAGGAACACTGAAGCTTTCTTT.

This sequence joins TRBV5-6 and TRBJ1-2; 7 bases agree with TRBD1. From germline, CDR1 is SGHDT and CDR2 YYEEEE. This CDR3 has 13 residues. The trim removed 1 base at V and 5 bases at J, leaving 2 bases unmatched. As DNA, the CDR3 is TGTGCCAGCAGCTTGAGGGGGCATTATGGCTACACCTTC. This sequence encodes CASSLRGHYGYTF.

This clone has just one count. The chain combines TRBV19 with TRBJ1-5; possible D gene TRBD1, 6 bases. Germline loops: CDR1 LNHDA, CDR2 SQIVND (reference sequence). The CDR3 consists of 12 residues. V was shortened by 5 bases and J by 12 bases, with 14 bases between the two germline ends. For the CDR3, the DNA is TGTGCCAGTAGTTTTACGAAGGGGGACCAGCATTTT. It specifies CASSFTKGDQHF.

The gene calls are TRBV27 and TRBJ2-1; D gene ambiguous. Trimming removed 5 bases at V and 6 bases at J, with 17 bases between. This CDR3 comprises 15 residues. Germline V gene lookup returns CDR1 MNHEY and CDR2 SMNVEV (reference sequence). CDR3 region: CASSPIDKIANEQFF. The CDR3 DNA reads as TGTGCCAGCAGTCCGATAGACAAAATTGCCAATGAGCAGTTCTTC.

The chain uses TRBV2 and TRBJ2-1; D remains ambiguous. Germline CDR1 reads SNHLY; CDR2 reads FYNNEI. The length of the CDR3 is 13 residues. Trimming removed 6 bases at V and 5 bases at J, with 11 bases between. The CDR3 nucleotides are TGTGCCAGCAGACCCGGACCAAACAATGAGCAGTTCTTC. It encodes CASRPGPNNEQFF.

In DNA, the CDR3 is TGTGCCAGCGGCCGATACGGCGAGCAGTACTTC. This sequence encodes CASGRYGEQYF. The chain joins TRBV19 to TRBJ2-7, with D unclear. CDR1 and CDR2 (germline): LNHDA, SQIVND (reference sequence). The V end was cut by 9 bases, the J end by 6 bases, with 12 bases between. This CDR3 has 11 amino acids. Filled out from reference TRBV19 and TRBJ2-7, the complete variable domain reads DGGITQSPKYLFRKEGQNVTLSCEQNLNHDAMYWYRQDPGQGLRLIYYSQIVNDFQKGDIAEGYSVSREKKESFPLTVTSAQKNPTAFYLCASGRYGEQYFGPGTRLTVT.

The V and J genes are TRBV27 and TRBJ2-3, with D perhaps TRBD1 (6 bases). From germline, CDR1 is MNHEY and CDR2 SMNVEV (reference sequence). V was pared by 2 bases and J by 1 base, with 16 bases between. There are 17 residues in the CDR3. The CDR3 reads CASSLVPVGAGTDTQYF. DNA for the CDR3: TGTGCCAGCAGTTTAGTGCCGGTGGGGGCTGGCACAGATACGCAGTATTTT.

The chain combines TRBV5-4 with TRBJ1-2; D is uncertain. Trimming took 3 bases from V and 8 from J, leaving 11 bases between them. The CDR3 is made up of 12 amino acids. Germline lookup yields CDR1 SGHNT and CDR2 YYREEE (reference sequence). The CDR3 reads CASSSGFGGYTF. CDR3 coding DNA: TGTGCCAGCAGCTCGGGGTTTGGGGGCTACACCTTC.

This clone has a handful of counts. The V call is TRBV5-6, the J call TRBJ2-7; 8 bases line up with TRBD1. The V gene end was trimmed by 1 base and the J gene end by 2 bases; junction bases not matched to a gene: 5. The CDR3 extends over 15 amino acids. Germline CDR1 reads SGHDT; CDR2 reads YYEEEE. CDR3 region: CASSLPLTGAYEQYF. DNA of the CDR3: TGTGCCAGCAGCTTGCCCCTGACAGGGGCCTACGAGCAGTACTTC.

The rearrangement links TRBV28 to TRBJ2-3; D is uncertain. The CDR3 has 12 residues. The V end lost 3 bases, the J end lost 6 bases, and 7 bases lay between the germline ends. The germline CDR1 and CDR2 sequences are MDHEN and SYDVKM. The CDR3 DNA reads TGTGCCAGCAGTTTTAACCTCGATACGCAGTATTTT. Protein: CASSFNLDTQYF.

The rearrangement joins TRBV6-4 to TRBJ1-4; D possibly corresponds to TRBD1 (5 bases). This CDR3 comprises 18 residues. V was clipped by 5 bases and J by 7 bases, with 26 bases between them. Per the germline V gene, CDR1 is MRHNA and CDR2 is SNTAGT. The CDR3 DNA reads TGTGCCAGCAGTTCCCCCAAGGAGGGGAGGACGGTGGGTGAAAAACTGTTTTTT. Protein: CASSSPKEGRTVGEKLFF.